The rows below give T cell receptor beta chains drawn from one sample of a study of OX40 agonist ivuxolimab in advanced cancers. TCRdb's copy holds only in-frame clones and misses some; the assay was immunoSEQ multiplex PCR. The sample shows about 100,000 clones, about 89% of them seen only once. Specimen: CD4+ or CD8+ T cells sorted from blood, collected in a trial of the OX40 agonist ivuxolimab. The source is an adult with an advanced solid tumor such as melanoma, head and neck, liver or kidney cancer. Both conserved end residues are part of each CDR3. Each record gives: clone size, V gene, J gene, CDR3 protein. Clone size, where shown, is once, few, many, or a class for clones that have expanded.

size: NA
V: TRBV5-4
J: TRBJ1-2
CDR3: CASSRGDRGQGGYTF

size: NA
V: TRBV7-8
J: TRBJ1-2
CDR3: CASSLFSLYGYTF

size: NA
V: TRBV6-1
J: TRBJ1-5
CDR3: CASSWTGNQPQHF

size: NA
V: TRBV2
J: TRBJ2-1
CDR3: CASSVRLAGNNEQFF

size: NA
V: TRBV27
J: TRBJ1-1
CDR3: CASSLPPGQGNVFF

size: NA
V: TRBV10-3
J: TRBJ1-2
CDR3: CAINDLDRGRGYTF

size: once
V: TRBV28
J: TRBJ2-7
CDR3: CASSYPSSGYEQYF

size: NA
V: TRBV5-1
J: TRBJ2-1
CDR3: CASSLRDRAVNEQFF

size: NA
V: TRBV4-2
J: TRBJ2-7
CDR3: CASGMGQGAQRRSYEQYF

size: NA
V: TRBV9
J: TRBJ2-6
CDR3: CASSGLQGIGGANVLTF